This T cell receptor beta chain was observed in a study of T-cell reconstitution after alpha-beta-depleted transplantation in children. This clonotype was recorded at least ten times. Preparation of the TCRbeta library involved a method that used unique molecular identifiers. TCRdb redid the calling of the PCR reads with MiXCR, one entry per CDR3 protein. The sample includes hundreds of thousands of distinct CDR3 sequences, around an eighth seen only once; the top ten take 4.5% to 6%. Germline-derived CDR1 and CDR2 are SGHRS and YFSETQ. CDR3 length: 17 amino acids. The ends lost 3 bases at V and 0 bases at J; junction bases unmatched: 9.

Specimen: PBMCs from the stem cell graft donor, collected from the stem cell graft. V is TRBV5-1 and J is TRBJ2-3; TRBD2 matches 8 bases. The receptor comes from a human donor who donated a stem cell graft to a child with combined immunodeficiency. The CDR3 sequence is CASSSYVAGTSTDTQYF. In DNA form, the CDR3 reads TGCGCCAGCAGCTCGTACGTAGCGGGGACTAGCACAGATACGCAGTATTTT.